The sequence of this TCR beta chain was determined in a study of blood T cells in healthy people across ages. CDR3 size: 16 residues. The authors ran a second PCR of 7 to 11 cycles using a sample-barcoded 5' primer and a J-beta primer mix. From the 5' RACE reads, TCRdb called clonotypes with MiXCR, one entry per CDR3 protein. This sample yields around 1,500,000 distinct CDR3 sequences, of which about 43% are seen a single time; 7.9% belongs to the top ten. Findings of the study overall: As age increased, TCR beta diversity per million T cells fell in a roughly linear fashion. Long-lived donors exceeded aged donors in naive CD4+ cells and diversity. Those diversity estimates obtained from one million T cells were thought to be underestimates.

As concerns this clonotype: What it recognizes is unknown.

The sample consisted of blood. This chain links TRBV12-3 or TRBV12-4 with TRBJ2-5; 9 nucleotides match TRBD1. Near its end, the DNA agrees better with TRBJ2-7, so the J call may be wrong. The receptor's source is a woman aged 18 to 35 in good health. The CDR3 here is CASSLGQGSVGYEQYF. The DNA of the CDR3 is TGTGCCAGCAGTTTGGGACAGGGCAGCGTGGGATACGAGCAGTACTTC.